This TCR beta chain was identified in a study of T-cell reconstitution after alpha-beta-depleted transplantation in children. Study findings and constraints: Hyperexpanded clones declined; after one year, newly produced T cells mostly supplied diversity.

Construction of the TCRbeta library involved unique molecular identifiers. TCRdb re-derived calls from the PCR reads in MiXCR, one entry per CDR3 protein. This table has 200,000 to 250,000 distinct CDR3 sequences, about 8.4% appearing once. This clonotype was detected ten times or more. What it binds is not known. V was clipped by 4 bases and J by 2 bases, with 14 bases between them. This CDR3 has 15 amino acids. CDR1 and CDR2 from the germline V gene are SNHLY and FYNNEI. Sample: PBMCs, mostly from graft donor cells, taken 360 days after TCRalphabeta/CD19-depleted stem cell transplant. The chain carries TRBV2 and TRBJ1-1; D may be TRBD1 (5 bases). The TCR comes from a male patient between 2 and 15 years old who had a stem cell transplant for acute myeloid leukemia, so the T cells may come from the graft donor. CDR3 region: CASSGGLRGNTEAFF. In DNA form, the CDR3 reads TGTGCCAGCAGTGGGGGGTTAAGGGGAAACACTGAAGCTTTCTTT.